This entry lists 6 T cell receptor delta chains sequenced from one sample in a study of human gamma delta and Vdelta1 T cells. TCRdb fed the PCR reads into CATT to redo clone calling. The data hold about 6,400 delta-chain clones, with around 41% observed a single time. Their specific antigens are unknown. The sequencing sample was made of Vdelta1 gamma-delta T cells from blood grown in culture (DOT cells). Receptor source: a human donor in good health.

The chain couples TRDV1 to TRDJ1; 12 nucleotides align to TRDD3. The CDR3 is made up of 24 amino acids. Germline-derived CDR1 and CDR2 are TSWWSYY and QGS. J was trimmed by 2 bases and V by 0 bases; bases with no gene match: 25. In nucleotides, the CDR3 is TGTGCTCTTGGGGAACTAGGGACCTACGACGAATTACCTGGGGGATACGCGTTAACCGATAAACTCATCTTT. This translates into CALGELGTYDELPGGYALTDKLIF.

This clone was counted only a few times. This rearrangement joins TRDV1 to TRDJ1, with TRDD2 as a possible D gene (5 bases). There are 22 residues in the CDR3. Germline CDR1 is TSWWSYY and CDR2 is QGS. This chain's CDR3 is CAANERQPYGVGRGPPADKLIF. CDR3 nucleotides: TGTGCAGCAAACGAACGCCAGCCCTACGGGGTGGGTAGGGGCCCCCCGGCAGATAAACTCATCTTT.

Note on this clone: One end of the junction varies from germline; a read error may be responsible. V is TRDV1 and J is TRDJ1; D remains unclear. Germline CDR1 TSWWSYY, CDR2 QGS. This CDR3 has 18 residues. The CDR3 DNA sequence: TGTGCTCTTGTGGAACGTTCGGTGGGTTACCACTACACCGATAAACTCATCTTT. Protein: CALVERSVGYHYTDKLIF.

V is TRDV1 and J is TRDJ1; 8 bases are a match to TRDD3. The ends lost 0 bases at V and 1 base at J; junction bases unmatched: 25. The CDR3 has 23 residues. Germline lookup yields CDR1 TSWWSYY and CDR2 QGS. This CDR3 is CALGELDRSPNGGSRLTTDKLIF. The CDR3 bases are TGTGCTCTTGGGGAACTCGATCGATCCCCTAATGGGGGATCCAGACTTACCACCGATAAACTCATCTTT.

The chain uses TRDV1 and TRDJ1; 8 nucleotides match TRDD3. CDR3 length: 16 residues. V shed 2 bases and J 7 bases; nucleotides not matched to a gene: 12. Germline CDR1 reads TSWWSYY; CDR2 reads QGS. CDR3 in DNA: TGTGCTCTTGGGGAATACTGGGGGGACGGATACCGTAAACTCATCTTT. Its protein product is CALGEYWGDGYRKLIF.

The chain has TRDV1 and TRDJ1; 10 positions match TRDD3. V shed 3 bases, J shed 7 bases, and the junction held 14 bases outside the gene matches. The CDR3 is 17 amino acids. Germline-derived CDR1 and CDR2 are TSWWSYY and QGS. The CDR3 DNA reads TGTGCTCTTGGGGAGCTTCCCTACGGGGGATACGAGGTTAAACTCATCTTT. Translated: CALGELPYGGYEVKLIF.